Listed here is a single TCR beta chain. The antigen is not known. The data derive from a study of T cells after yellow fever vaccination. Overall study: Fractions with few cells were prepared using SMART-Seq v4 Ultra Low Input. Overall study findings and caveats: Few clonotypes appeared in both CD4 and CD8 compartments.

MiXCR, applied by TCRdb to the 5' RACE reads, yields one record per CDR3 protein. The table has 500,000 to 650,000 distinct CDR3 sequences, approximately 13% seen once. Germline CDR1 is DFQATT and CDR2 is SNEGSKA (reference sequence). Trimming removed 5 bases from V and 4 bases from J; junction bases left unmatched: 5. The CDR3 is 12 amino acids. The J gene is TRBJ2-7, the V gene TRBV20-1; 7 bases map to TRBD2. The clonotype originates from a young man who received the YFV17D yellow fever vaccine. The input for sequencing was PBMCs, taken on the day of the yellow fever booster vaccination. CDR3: CSARREIYEQYF. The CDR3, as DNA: TGCAGTGCTCGGCGGGAGATATACGAGCAGTACTTC.